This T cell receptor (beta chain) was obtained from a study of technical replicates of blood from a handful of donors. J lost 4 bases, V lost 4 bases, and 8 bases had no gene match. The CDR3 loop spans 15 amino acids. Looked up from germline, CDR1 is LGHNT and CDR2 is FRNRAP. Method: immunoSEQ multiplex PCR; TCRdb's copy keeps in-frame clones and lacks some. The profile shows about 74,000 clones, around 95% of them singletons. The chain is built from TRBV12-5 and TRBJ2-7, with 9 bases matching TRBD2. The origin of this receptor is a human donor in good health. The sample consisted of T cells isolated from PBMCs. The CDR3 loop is CASGSSRGGTYEQYF. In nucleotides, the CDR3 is TGTGCTAGTGGTTCTTCGCGGGGGGGCACTTACGAGCAGTACTTC.